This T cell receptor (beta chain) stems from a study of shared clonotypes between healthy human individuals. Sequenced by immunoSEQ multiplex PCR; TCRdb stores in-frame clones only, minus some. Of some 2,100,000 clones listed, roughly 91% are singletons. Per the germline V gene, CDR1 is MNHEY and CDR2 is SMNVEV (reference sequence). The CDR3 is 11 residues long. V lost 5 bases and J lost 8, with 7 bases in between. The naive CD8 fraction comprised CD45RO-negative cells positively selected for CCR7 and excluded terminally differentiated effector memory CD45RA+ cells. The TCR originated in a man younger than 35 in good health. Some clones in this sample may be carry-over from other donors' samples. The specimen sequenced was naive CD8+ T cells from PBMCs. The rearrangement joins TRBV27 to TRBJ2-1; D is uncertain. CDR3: CASSVRDEQFF. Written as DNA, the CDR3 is TGTGCCAGCAGTGTCCGGGATGAGCAGTTCTTC.